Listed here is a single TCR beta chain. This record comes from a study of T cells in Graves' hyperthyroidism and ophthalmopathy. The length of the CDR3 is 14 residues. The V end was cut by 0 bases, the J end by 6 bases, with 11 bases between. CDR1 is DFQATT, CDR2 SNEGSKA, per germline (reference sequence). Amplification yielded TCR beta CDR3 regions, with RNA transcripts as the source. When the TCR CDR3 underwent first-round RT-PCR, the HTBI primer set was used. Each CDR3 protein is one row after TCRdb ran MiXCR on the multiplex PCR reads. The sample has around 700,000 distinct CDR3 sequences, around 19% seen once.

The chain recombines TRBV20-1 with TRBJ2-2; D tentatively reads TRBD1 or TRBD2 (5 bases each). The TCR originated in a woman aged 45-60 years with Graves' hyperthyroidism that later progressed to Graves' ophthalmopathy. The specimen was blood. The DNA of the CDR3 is TGCAGTGCTAGAGATCCGGGGCTGGCCGGGGAGCTGTTTTTT. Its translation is CSARDPGLAGELFF.